This TCR beta chain was profiled in a study of blood T cells in healthy people across ages. Study-level results: It was held that the diversity estimates obtained from one million T cells were underestimates.

Each individual donor underwent a draw of ten milliliters of peripheral blood. CDR3 size: 16 residues. Germline V gives CDR1 SEHNR, CDR2 FQNEAQ (reference sequence). V shed 5 bases and J shed 2 bases, with 17 bases lying between them. Primed by a sample-barcoded 5' primer and a J-beta primer mix, a second PCR proceeded for about 7 to 11 cycles. Each TCR beta cDNA got a 12-nucleotide random molecular identifier. One entry per CDR3 protein results from TCRdb running MiXCR on the 5' RACE reads. In the table there are under 2,000,000 distinct CDR3 sequences, around half of which are singletons. In regard to this clonotype: Its antigen is not identified.

The chain is built from TRBV7-9 and TRBJ2-3, with D tentatively TRBD1 or TRBD2 (6 bases each). The clonotype was recovered from a woman aged 40 to 55 in good health. What was sequenced was blood. CDR3 region: CASSPRGQGATDTQYF. CDR3 DNA sequence: TGTGCCAGCAGCCCCCGGGGGCAGGGAGCCACAGATACGCAGTATTTT.